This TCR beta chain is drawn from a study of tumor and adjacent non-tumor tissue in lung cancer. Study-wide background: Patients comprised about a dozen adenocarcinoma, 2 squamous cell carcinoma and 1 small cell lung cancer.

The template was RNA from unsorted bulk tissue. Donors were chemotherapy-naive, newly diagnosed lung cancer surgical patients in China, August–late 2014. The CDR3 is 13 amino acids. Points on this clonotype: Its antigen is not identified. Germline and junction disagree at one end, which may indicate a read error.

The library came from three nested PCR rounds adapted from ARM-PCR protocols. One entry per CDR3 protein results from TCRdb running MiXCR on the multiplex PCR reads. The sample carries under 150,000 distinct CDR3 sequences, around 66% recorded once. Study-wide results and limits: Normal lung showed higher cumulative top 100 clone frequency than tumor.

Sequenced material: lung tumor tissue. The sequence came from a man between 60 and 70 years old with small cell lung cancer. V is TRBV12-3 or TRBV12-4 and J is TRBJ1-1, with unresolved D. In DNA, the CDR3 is TGTACCAGCAGTTTGCAAGTGGGTACTGATGCTTTCTTT. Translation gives CTSSLQVGTDAFF.